The clone carrying this T cell receptor (beta chain) was counted many times. MiXCR, applied by TCRdb to the RACE reads, yields one record per CDR3 protein. The data contain a few hundred thousand distinct CDR3 sequences, approximately 8.6% of them singletons. This record belongs to a study of human T cells and chemical hapten exposure. Study-level information: Each patient's scalp received weekly diphenylcyclopropenone throughout the approximately 24-week study. The patients were mostly female; they had alopecia areata, totalis or universalis.

V dropped 1 base and J dropped 6 bases, with 6 bases sitting between them. The germline V gene encodes CDR1 KGHDR and CDR2 SFDVKD. This CDR3 is 13 amino acids long. Time point in this sample: pre-sensitization, week 0. Treatment here: therapeutic diphenylcyclopropenone sensitization with weekly scalp DPC. The chain recombines TRBV24-1 with TRBJ1-5; D may be TRBD1 (5 bases). This TCR came from a middle-aged woman with alopecia areata. Some clones in this sample may be carry-over from other donors' samples. Source: whole blood, taken in connection with sensitization to the hapten diphenylcyclopropenone (DPC). CDR3 in DNA: TGTGCCACCAGTGATTTCACAGGTCAGCCCCAGCATTTT. Its protein is CATSDFTGQPQHF.